One T cell receptor (beta chain) is described in this entry. The antigen is not known. Clones were sequenced by immunoSEQ multiplex PCR, and TCRdb holds only the in-frame ones, with some missing. The sample lists a few hundred thousand clones, 87% occurring once. V shed 5 bases and J shed 4 bases, with 10 bases lying between them. CDR1 and CDR2 (germline): PRHDT, FYEKMQ (reference sequence). The CDR3 covers 13 residues. The sample originates from a study of cytomegalovirus exposure and HLA in healthy donors. Whole-study results and caveats: TCR clusters originating in the first cohort tended to co-occur in the approximately 130 validation repertoires, according to a later analysis.

Input material: PBMCs. The chain uses TRBV13 and TRBJ2-3; tentatively, D is TRBD2 (6 bases). This clonotype was obtained from a young man in good health and CMV-seropositive. CDR3 DNA sequence: TGTGCCAGCAGCCCTTGGGGGGCAGATACGCAGTATTTT. This gives the protein CASSPWGADTQYF.